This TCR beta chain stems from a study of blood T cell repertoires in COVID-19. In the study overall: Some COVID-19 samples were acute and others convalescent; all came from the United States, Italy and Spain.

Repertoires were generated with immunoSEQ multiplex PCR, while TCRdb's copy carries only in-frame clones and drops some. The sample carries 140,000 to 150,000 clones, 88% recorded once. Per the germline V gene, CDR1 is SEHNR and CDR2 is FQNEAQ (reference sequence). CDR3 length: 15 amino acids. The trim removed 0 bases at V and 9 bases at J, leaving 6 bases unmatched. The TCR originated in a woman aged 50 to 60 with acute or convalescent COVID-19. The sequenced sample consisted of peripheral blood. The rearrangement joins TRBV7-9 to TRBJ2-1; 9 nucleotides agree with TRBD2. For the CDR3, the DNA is TGTGCCAGCAGCTTAGCGGAGGTAGCGGGAGTTGAGCAGTTCTTC. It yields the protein CASSLAEVAGVEQFF.